Presented here are 16 T cell receptor beta chains from one specimen sequenced in a study of technical replicates of blood from a handful of donors. Here immunoSEQ multiplex PCR was the method, and the copy in TCRdb shows in-frame clones only, minus some. Of tens of thousands of clones in the sample, around nine tenths are singletons; the top ten hold just over 5%. Input material: PBMCs. All receptors derive from a human donor in good health. Some clones in this sample may be carry-over from other donors' samples.

The chain recombines TRBV19 with TRBJ1-2; 8 bases map to TRBD1. V was pared by 5 bases and J by 5 bases, with 10 bases of the junction left unmatched. The CDR3 totals 15 residues. Germline CDR1 and CDR2: LNHDA and SQIVND (reference sequence). The CDR3 bases are TGTGCCAGTAGTCAACTTACAGGGGGTCCATATGGCTACACCTTC. It encodes CASSQLTGGPYGYTF.

CDR3 sequence (DNA): TGTGCCAGCAGTTTATCCCAAGGACTGCGGGGCGAGCAGTACTTC. This translates into CASSLSQGLRGEQYF. The chain joins TRBV27 to TRBJ2-7; TRBD2 might be the D (6 bases). The germline CDR1 and CDR2 sequences are MNHEY and SMNVEV (reference sequence). The CDR3 has 15 residues. The V and J ends lost 0 bases and 6 bases respectively, with 15 bases between them.

The chain combines TRBV10-3 with TRBJ2-3, with 9 bases fitting TRBD1. Trimming took 4 bases from V and 6 from J; bases not matched to a gene: 11. Germline V gene data show CDR1 as ENHRY and CDR2 as SYGVKD. The CDR3 extends over 16 amino acids. The CDR3 loop reads CAISGGDRVSGDTQYF. CDR3 nucleotides: TGTGCCATCAGTGGGGGGGACAGGGTCTCGGGGGATACGCAGTATTTT.

V is TRBV10-3 and J is TRBJ1-1; no clear D. V lost 0 bases and J lost 1, with 9 bases in between. The CDR3 sequence is 15 residues long. Looked up from germline, CDR1 is ENHRY and CDR2 is SYGVKD. CDR3 amino acids: CAISESFVRNTEAFF. The CDR3 nucleotides read TGTGCCATCAGTGAGTCGTTCGTGCGGAACACTGAAGCTTTCTTT.

This chain links TRBV13 with TRBJ2-5; D perhaps matches TRBD1 (6 bases). The CDR3 consists of 15 residues. The V gene lost 5 bases and the J gene lost 1 base, with 14 bases spanning the gap. The germline V gene has CDR1 PRHDT and CDR2 FYEKMQ (reference sequence). CDR3 in amino acids: CASSTIQGLQETQYF. CDR3 bases: TGTGCCAGCAGCACCATACAGGGCCTCCAAGAGACCCAGTACTTC.

The sample holds one count of this clone. The rearrangement uses TRBV10-3 and TRBJ1-1, with D perhaps TRBD1 (6 bases). V was clipped by 4 bases and J by 1 base, with 10 bases between them. CDR3 size: 14 residues. CDR1 is ENHRY, CDR2 SYGVKD, per germline. In DNA form, the CDR3 reads TGTGCCATCAGTGTAACAGGGTCGAACACTGAAGCTTTCTTT. Protein sequence: CAISVTGSNTEAFF.

This chain joins TRBV7-2 and TRBJ2-5; 7 bases line up with TRBD2. Germline values: CDR1 SGHTA, CDR2 FQGNSA. After removal of 5 bases from V and 4 bases from J, the junction contained 10 bases not matched to a gene. This CDR3 has 15 amino acids. The CDR3 loop is CASSPRGSGGETQYF. CDR3 in DNA: TGTGCCAGCAGCCCGCGGGGGTCGGGGGGAGAGACCCAGTACTTC.

The sample holds one count of this clone. The chain is built from TRBV5-6 and TRBJ2-1; 7 bases line up with TRBD1. J lost 6 bases, V lost 4 bases, and 10 bases had no gene match. The CDR3 has 15 amino acids. Germline values: CDR1 SGHDT, CDR2 YYEEEE. The CDR3 spells CASSDPGYRGNEQFF. In DNA form, the CDR3 reads TGTGCCAGCAGCGACCCGGGATACAGGGGCAATGAGCAGTTCTTC.

The CDR3 sequence is CASSSRDRGLYTEAFF. The CDR3 nucleotides read TGTGCCAGCAGTTCCCGGGACAGGGGGCTTTACACTGAAGCTTTCTTT. J is TRBJ1-1 and V is TRBV6-5; TRBD1 matches 12 bases. Germline loops: CDR1 MNHEY, CDR2 SVGAGI. Unmatched junction bases numbered 6, after V lost 4 bases and J lost 3 bases. The CDR3 has 16 residues.

Only a few counts were recorded for this clone. This sequence joins TRBV5-6 and TRBJ1-1; D uncertain. Trimming shortened V by 0 bases and J by 0 bases, and 9 bases separated the two germline ends. This CDR3 comprises 15 residues. Germline CDR1 reads SGHDT; CDR2 reads YYEEEE. CDR3 sequence: CASSLGVQLNTEAFF. The CDR3 bases are TGTGCCAGCAGCTTGGGCGTACAGCTGAACACTGAAGCTTTCTTT.

V usage is TRBV6-5 and J usage is TRBJ1-1; 12 positions agree with TRBD1. The germline V gene has CDR1 MNHEY and CDR2 SVGAGI. With V trimmed by 2 bases and J by 6 bases, 7 bases remained unmatched. The CDR3 spans 16 residues. CDR3 nucleotide sequence: TGTGCCAGCAGTTACCACCGGGACAGGGGGCGGGCTGAAGCTTTCTTT. Translated: CASSYHRDRGRAEAFF.

This chain uses TRBV4-3 with TRBJ1-1; TRBD1 might be the D (6 bases). The CDR3 is made up of 16 amino acids. V lost 0 bases to trimming and J lost 10 bases, with 21 bases between them. From germline, CDR1 is LGHNA and CDR2 YSLEER. The CDR3 protein is CASSQEQVRGYDVAFF. The CDR3 region has the DNA TGCGCCAGCAGCCAAGAGCAGGTCAGGGGATATGATGTAGCTTTCTTT.

This chain joins TRBV6-5 and TRBJ2-1; 12 bases are shared with TRBD2. J gave up 6 bases and V 10 bases, and 7 bases lay outside the gene matches. CDR3 length: 14 amino acids. Germline CDR1 MNHEY, CDR2 SVGAGI. CDR3 in amino acids: CATLAGGSSNEQFF. For the CDR3, the DNA is TGTGCCACCCTAGCGGGAGGGTCGAGCAATGAGCAGTTCTTC.

This clone appeared a few times. This chain links TRBV9 with TRBJ1-1; D not certain. V was shortened by 2 bases and J by 4 bases, with 12 bases between the two germline ends. CDR1 SGDLS and CDR2 YYNGEE come from the germline V gene. The CDR3 spans 14 residues. The chain's CDR3 is CASSVDSAGTEAFF. The DNA for the CDR3 is TGTGCCAGCAGCGTTGATTCAGCGGGCACTGAAGCTTTCTTT.

J is TRBJ2-2 and V is TRBV7-2; D may be TRBD2 (6 bases). V lost 5 bases, J lost 5 bases, and 15 bases lay in between. The CDR3 runs 15 residues. The germline gives CDR1 SGHTA, CDR2 FQGNSA. The CDR3 nucleotides read TGTGCCAGCAGCCCCCGATCACGGGAGACCGGGGAGCTGTTTTTT. Residues: CASSPRSRETGELFF.

This chain joins TRBV7-8 and TRBJ2-7; unclear D gene. V was trimmed by 4 bases and J by 2 bases, leaving 3 bases between them. Germline CDR1 SGHVS, CDR2 FQNEAQ. The CDR3 covers 11 residues. Here the CDR3 reads CASSSAYEQYF. The CDR3 DNA sequence: TGTGCCAGCAGCTCGGCCTACGAGCAGTACTTC.